This TCR beta chain appears in the sequencing data of a study of tissue T cells after allogeneic stem cell transplantation. CDR3 length: 14 amino acids. V lost 1 base, J lost 3 bases, and 8 bases lay in between. In germline, CDR1 is NNHNN, CDR2 SYGAGS (reference sequence). For this clone: Germline and genes: mouse. The read comes to an end 1 residue before the CDR3 does, leaving the germline J gene to fill in the end.

Regarding time point: mouse harvest day 14 after allogeneic transplant. Each mouse received 10^7 T-cell-depleted marrow cells plus 10^6 splenic CD5+ T cells by tail vein. Measured with immunoSEQ multiplex PCR; TCRdb has only the in-frame clones, and not every one. The repertoire holds 3,000 or so clones, about half seen once, with more than 35% in the top ten. The sequence was obtained from a female BALB/c mouse given C57BL/6 T cells with graft-versus-host disease after an allogeneic hematopoietic cell transplant. V is TRBV13-2 and J is TRBJ2-1; maybe TRBD2 (6 bases). What was sequenced was gut tissue. The part of the CDR3 DNA that was read is TGTGCCAGCGGTGATTTGGGGGTCTATGCTGAGCAGTTC. It translates to CASGDLGVYAEQF. Given in full, the CDR3 is CASGDLGVYAEQFF.